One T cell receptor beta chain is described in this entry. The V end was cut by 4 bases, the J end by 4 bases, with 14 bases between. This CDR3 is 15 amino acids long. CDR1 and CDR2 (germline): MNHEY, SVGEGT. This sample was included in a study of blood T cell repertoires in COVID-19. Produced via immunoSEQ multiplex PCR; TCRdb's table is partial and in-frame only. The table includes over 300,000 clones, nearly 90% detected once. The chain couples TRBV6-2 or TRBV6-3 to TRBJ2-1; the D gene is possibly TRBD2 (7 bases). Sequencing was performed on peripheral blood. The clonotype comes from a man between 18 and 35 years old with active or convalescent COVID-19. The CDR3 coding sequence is TGTGCCAGCAGTTCTCGGGGGCGGGAGTACAATGAGCAGTTCTTC. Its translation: CASSSRGREYNEQFF.